This T cell receptor (beta chain) was identified in a study of regulatory T cells in long-lasting Graves disease. A few counts support this clonotype. Documented time point: newly diagnosed GD, antithyroid drugs for less than 3 months. The authors made the TCR library using RNA they extracted from PBMCs. Sequencing libraries for TCR beta were prepared with iRepertoire HTBI primers and Arm-PCR of CDR3 regions. MiXCR, applied by TCRdb to the multiplex PCR reads, yields one record per CDR3 protein. Counted here are 500,000 or so distinct CDR3 sequences, around 15% occurring once; the ten biggest clones make up 12%. The germline V gene has CDR1 SEHNR and CDR2 FQNEAQ (reference sequence). The CDR3 contains 16 residues. The V and J ends lost 5 bases and 3 bases, in that order; junction bases with no gene match: 10. These data also featured in a second study, about T cells in Graves' hyperthyroidism and ophthalmopathy. That paper states: Absence of ophthalmopathy progression within 18 months defined stable Graves' hyperthyroidism.

The clonotype was recovered from a man aged 35-49 years with Graves disease. The sequencing here drew on peripheral blood mononuclear cells (PBMCs), taken at new diagnosis, from a patient treated with antithyroid drugs. V usage is TRBV7-9 and J usage is TRBJ2-3, with TRBD1 identical over 8 bases. The CDR3 region has the DNA TGTGCCAGCAGCCCCCCCCCGGACAGGGCTACAGATACGCAGTATTTT. Protein: CASSPPPDRATDTQYF. Based on the CDR3 plus reference TRBV7-9 and TRBJ2-3, the full variable domain is DTGVSQNPRHKITKRGQNVTFRCDPISEHNRLYWYRQTLGQGPEFLTYFQNEAQLEKSRLLSDRFSAERPKGSFSTLEIQRTEQGDSAMYLCASSPPPDRATDTQYFGPGTRLTVL.